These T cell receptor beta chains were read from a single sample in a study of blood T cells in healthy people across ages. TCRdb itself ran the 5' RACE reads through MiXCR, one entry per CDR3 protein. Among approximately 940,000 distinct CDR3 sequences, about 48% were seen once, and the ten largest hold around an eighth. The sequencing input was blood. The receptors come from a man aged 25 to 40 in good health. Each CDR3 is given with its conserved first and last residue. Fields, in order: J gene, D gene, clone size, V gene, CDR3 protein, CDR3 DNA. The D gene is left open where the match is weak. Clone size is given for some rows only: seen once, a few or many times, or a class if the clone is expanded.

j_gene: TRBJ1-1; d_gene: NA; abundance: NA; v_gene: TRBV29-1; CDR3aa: CSVVGGGNTEAFF; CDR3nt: TGCAGCGTTGTAGGGGGGGGCAACACTGAAGCTTTCTTT
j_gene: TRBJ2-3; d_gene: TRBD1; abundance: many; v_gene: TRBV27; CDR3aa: CASTRQGRQYF; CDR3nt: TGTGCCAGCACACGACAGGGGAGGCAGTATTTT
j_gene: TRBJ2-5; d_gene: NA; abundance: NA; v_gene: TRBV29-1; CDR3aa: CSVEGPVGALQETQYF; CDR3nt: TGCAGCGTTGAAGGCCCGGTGGGAGCCCTTCAAGAGACCCAGTACTTC
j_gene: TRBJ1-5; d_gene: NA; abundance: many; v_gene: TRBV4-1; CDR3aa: CASSPSEVNNQPQHF; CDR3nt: TGCGCCAGCAGCCCCAGCGAGGTGAACAATCAGCCCCAGCATTTT
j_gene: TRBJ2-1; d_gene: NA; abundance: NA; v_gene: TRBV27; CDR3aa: CATSHGGSYNEQFF; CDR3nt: TGTGCCACTAGTCACGGTGGCTCCTACAATGAGCAGTTCTTC
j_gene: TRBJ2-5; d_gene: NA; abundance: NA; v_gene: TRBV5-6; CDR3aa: CASRSDSQETQYF; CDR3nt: TGTGCCAGCAGGTCGGACAGTCAAGAGACCCAGTACTTC
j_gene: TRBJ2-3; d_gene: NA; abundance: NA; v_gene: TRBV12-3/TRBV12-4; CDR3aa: CAVLISDTQYF; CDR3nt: TGTGCCGTCTTAATTTCAGATACGCAGTATTTT
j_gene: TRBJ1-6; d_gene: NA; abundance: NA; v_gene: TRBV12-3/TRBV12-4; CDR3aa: CASSRSHRGTSPLHF; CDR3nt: TGTGCCAGCAGCCGTTCACATAGAGGTACTTCACCCCTCCACTTT
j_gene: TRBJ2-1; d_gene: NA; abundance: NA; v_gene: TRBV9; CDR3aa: CASSAWGTPLGSSYNEQFF; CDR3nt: TGTGCCAGCAGCGCCTGGGGGACCCCCCTCGGGAGCTCCTACAATGAGCAGTTCTTC
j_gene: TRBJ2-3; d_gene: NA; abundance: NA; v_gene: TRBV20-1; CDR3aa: CCALVGGGTDTQYF; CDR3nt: TGCTGTGCCCTGGTGGGGGGCGGCACAGATACGCAGTATTTT
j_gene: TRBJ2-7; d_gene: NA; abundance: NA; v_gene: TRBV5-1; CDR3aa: CASSSGWARDPYNEQYF; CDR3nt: TGCGCCAGCAGCTCGGGGTGGGCCAGGGACCCCTACAATGAGCAGTACTTC
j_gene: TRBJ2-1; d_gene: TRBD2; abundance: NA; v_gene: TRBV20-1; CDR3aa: CSALAGGRDYNEQFF; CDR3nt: TGCAGTGCCTTAGCGGGAGGAAGGGACTACAATGAGCAGTTCTTC
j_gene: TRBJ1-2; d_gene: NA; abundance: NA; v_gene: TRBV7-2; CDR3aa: CASSLDTGSDYGYTF; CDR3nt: TGTGCCAGCAGCTTGGACACTGGGTCGGATTATGGCTACACCTTC
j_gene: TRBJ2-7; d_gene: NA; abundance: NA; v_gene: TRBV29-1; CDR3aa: CGATGQSYEQYF; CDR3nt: TGCGGCGCCACTGGACAGTCCTACGAGCAGTACTTC
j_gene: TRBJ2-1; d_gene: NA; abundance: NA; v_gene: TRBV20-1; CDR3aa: CSARAASRLNEQFF; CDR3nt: TGCAGTGCTAGAGCCGCTAGCAGACTTAATGAGCAGTTCTTC
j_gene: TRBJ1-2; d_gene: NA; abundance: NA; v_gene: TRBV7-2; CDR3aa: CASSLEGQGEGYTF; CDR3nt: TGTGCCAGCAGCTTAGAAGGCCAGGGCGAGGGCTACACCTTC
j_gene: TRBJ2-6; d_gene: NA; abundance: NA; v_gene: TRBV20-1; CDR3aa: CSAWNRVSSGANVLTF; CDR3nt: TGCAGTGCTTGGAACAGGGTATCCTCTGGGGCCAACGTCCTGACTTTC
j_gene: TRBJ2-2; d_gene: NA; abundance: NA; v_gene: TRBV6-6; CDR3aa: CASSTGFAGELFF; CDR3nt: TGTGCCAGCAGTACAGGGTTCGCCGGGGAGCTGTTTTTT
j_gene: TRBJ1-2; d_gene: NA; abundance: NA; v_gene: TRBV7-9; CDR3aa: CASSPGTGSSNYGYTF; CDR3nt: TGTGCCAGCAGCCCTGGGACGGGGAGCTCTAACTATGGCTACACCTTC
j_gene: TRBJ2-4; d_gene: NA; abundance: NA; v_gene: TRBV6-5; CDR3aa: CASSDSSKGMEYF; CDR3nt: TGTGCCAGCAGTGACTCTAGTAAGGGGATGGAGTACTTC
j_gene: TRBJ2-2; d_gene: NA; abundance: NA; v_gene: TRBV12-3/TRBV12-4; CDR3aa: CASSGLGGGSTGELFF; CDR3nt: TGTGCCAGCAGCGGACTGGGGGGAGGTAGCACCGGGGAGCTGTTTTTT
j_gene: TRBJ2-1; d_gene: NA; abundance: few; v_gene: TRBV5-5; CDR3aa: CASSSLRGDEQFF; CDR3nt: TGTGCCAGCAGCTCACTTAGGGGGGATGAGCAGTTCTTC
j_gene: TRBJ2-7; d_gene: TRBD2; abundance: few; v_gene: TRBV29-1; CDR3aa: CSVLTSGAPYEQYF; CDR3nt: TGCAGCGTCCTGACTAGCGGGGCACCCTACGAGCAGTACTTC
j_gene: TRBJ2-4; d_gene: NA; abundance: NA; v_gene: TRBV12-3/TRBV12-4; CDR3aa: CASRLAGPKNIQYF; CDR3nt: TGTGCCAGCAGGCTGGCGGGGCCCAAAAACATTCAGTACTTC
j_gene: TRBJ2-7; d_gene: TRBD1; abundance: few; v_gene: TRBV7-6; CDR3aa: CASSSAGQGFSYEQYF; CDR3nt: TGTGCCAGCAGCTCGGCAGGACAGGGATTCTCCTACGAGCAGTACTTC
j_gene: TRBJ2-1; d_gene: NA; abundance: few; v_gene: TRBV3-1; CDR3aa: CASSPGLPKQFF; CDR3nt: TGTGCCAGCAGCCCGGGACTGCCCAAGCAGTTCTTC
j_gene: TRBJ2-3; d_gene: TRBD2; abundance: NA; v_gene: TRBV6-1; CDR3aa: CASSGASGGGTDTQYF; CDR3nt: TGTGCCAGCAGTGGAGCGTCGGGGGGGGGCACAGATACGCAGTATTTT
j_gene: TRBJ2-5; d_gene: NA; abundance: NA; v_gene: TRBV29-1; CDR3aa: CSVEDLDASYGTQYF; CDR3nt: TGCAGCGTTGAAGACCTGGACGCCTCGTATGGGACCCAGTACTTC
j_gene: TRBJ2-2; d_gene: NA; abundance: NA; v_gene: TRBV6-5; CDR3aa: CASSRLVGAGELFF; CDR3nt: TGTGCCAGCAGTCGACTAGTCGGGGCCGGGGAGCTGTTTTTT
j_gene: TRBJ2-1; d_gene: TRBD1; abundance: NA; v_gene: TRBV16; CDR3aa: CASSQGGGQGYYNEQFF; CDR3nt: TGTGCCAGCAGCCAAGGGGGAGGACAGGGGTACTACAATGAGCAGTTCTTC
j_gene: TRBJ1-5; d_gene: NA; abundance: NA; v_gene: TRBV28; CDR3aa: CASSFRGIYHQPQHF; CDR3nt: TGTGCCAGCAGTTTTAGGGGAATCTATCATCAGCCCCAGCATTTT
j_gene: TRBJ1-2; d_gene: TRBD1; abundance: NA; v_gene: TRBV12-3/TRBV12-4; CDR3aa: CASSLLLGQGFYGYTF; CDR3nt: TGTGCCAGCAGCCTGCTACTGGGACAGGGGTTCTATGGCTACACCTTC
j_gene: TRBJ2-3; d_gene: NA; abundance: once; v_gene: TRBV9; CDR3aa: CASSVVGSTTDTQYF; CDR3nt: TGTGCCAGCAGCGTAGTCGGCTCAACCACAGATACGCAGTATTTT
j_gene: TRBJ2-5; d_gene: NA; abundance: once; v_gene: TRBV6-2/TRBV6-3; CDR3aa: CASVPGVRDQETPFF; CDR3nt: TGTGCCAGCGTCCCTGGGGTGAGGGACCAAGAGACCCCGTTCTTC
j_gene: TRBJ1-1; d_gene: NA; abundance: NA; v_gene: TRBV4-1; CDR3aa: CASSQESRLPKAFF; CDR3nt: TGCGCCAGCAGCCAAGAGAGCAGGCTTCCGAAAGCTTTCTTT
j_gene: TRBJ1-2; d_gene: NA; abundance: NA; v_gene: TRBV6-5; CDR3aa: CASQGGDYGYTF; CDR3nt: TGTGCCAGCCAAGGTGGCGACTATGGCTACACCTTC
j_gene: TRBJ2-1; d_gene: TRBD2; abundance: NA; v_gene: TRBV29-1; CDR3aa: CSVGTSGRAPGEQFF; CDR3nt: TGCAGCGTTGGGACTAGCGGGAGGGCCCCTGGTGAGCAGTTCTTC
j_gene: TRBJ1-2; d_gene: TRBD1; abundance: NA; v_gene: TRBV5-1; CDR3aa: CASSPDRQGSGYTF; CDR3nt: TGCGCCAGCAGCCCGGACAGGCAAGGTTCGGGCTACACCTTC
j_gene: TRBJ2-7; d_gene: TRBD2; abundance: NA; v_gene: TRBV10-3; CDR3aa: CAISENLAGAVGEQYF; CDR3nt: TGTGCCATCAGTGAGAATCTAGCGGGGGCCGTGGGGGAGCAGTACTTC
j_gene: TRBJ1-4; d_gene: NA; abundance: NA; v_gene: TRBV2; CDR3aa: CASSVLSGEKLFF; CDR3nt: TGTGCCAGCAGTGTTCTCTCCGGGGAAAAACTGTTTTTT
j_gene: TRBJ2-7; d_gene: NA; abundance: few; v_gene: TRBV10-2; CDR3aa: CASSEEGAGQIRHEQYF; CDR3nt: TGCGCCAGCAGTGAGGAAGGGGCCGGACAGATTAGACACGAGCAGTACTTC
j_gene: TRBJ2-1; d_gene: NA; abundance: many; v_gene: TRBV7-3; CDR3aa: CASSPTGPSSYNEQFF; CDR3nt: TGTGCCAGCAGCCCAACGGGGCCGAGCTCCTACAATGAGCAGTTCTTC
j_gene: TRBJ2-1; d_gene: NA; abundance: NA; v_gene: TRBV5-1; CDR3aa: CASSLGLVSGDEQFF; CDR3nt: TGCGCCAGCAGCTTGGGTCTTGTGTCGGGCGATGAGCAGTTCTTC
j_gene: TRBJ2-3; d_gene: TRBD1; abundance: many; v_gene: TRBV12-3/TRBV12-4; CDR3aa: CASSPGTGVTDTQYF; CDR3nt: TGTGCCAGCAGCCCTGGGACAGGGGTCACAGATACGCAGTATTTT
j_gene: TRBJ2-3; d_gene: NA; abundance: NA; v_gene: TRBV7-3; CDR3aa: CASSARGTDTQYF; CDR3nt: TGTGCCAGCAGCGCCAGGGGTACAGATACGCAGTATTTT
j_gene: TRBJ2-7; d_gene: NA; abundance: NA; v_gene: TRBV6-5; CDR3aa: CASSYSVGGAYEQYF; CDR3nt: TGTGCCAGCAGTTACTCTGTGGGGGGAGCCTACGAGCAGTACTTC
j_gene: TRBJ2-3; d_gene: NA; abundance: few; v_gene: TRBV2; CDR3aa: CASRPTGPDTQYF; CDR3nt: TGTGCCAGCAGACCCACAGGGCCAGATACGCAGTATTTT
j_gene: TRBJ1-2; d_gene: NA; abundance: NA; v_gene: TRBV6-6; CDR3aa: CASSYSSGRTNYGYTF; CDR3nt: TGTGCCAGCAGTTACTCATCGGGACGGACTAACTATGGCTACACCTTC
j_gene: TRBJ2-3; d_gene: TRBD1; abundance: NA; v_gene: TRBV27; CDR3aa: CASKKIRDRPGADTQYF; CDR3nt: TGTGCCAGCAAAAAAATCCGGGACAGGCCCGGGGCAGATACGCAGTATTTT
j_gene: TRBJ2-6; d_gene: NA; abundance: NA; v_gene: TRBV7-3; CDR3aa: CASGRLVSSGANVLTF; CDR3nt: TGTGCCAGCGGCCGGCTTGTATCTTCTGGGGCCAACGTCCTGACTTTC
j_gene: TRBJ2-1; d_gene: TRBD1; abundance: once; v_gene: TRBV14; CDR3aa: CASRGQGGYNEQFF; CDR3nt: TGTGCCAGCAGGGGACAGGGGGGTTACAATGAGCAGTTCTTC
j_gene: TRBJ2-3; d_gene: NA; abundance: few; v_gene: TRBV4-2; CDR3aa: CASSQEDTQYF; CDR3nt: TGTGCCAGCAGCCAAGAAGATACGCAGTATTTT
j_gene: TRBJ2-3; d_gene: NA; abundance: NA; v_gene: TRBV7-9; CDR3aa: CASSLRQPATDTQYF; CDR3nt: TGTGCCAGCAGCTTGAGACAACCCGCGACAGATACGCAGTATTTT
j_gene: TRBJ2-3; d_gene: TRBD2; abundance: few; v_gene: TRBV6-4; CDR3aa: CASSAVPGGRTDTQYF; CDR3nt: TGTGCCAGCAGTGCCGTTCCGGGGGGGCGGACAGATACGCAGTATTTT
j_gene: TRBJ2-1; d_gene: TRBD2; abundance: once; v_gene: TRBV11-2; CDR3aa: CANPASGVDNEQFF; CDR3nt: TGTGCCAACCCTGCTAGCGGGGTCGACAATGAGCAGTTCTTC
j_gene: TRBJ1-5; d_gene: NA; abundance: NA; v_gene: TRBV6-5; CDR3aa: CASSYSGRNQPQHF; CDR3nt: TGTGCCAGCAGTTACAGCGGCCGCAATCAGCCCCAGCATTTT
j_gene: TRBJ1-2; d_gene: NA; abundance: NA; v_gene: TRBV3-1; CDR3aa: CASSRDSATYGYTF; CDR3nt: TGTGCCAGCAGCCGCGACAGCGCTACCTATGGCTACACCTTC
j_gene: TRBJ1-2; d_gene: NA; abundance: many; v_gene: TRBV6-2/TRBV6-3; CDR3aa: CASKWGGYGYTF; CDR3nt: TGTGCCAGCAAATGGGGAGGATATGGCTACACCTTC